These T cell receptor beta chains were read from a single sample in a study of shared clonotypes between healthy human individuals. The assay was immunoSEQ multiplex PCR, and TCRdb's table has in-frame clones only and misses some. This table holds 600,000 to 750,000 clones, over 55% found once. Sequenced input: memory CD4+ T cells sorted from blood. These receptors were taken from a woman aged 25 to 39 in good health. Both conserved end residues are part of each CDR3. The D gene is left open where the match is weak. Clone size is shown for a subset of rows, as once, few, many or a class of expanded clone.

V gene: TRBV5-1; CDR3 length: 14; D gene: .; clone size: .; J gene: TRBJ2-2; CDR3 protein: CASSLGTSTGELFF; CDR3 DNA: TGCGCCAGCAGCTTGGGGACTTCTACCGGGGAGCTGTTTTTT
V gene: TRBV11-2; CDR3 length: 16; D gene: .; clone size: .; J gene: TRBJ2-6; CDR3 protein: CASSSLHLSWANVLTF; CDR3 DNA: TGTGCCAGCAGCTCCCTCCACCTCTCTTGGGCCAACGTCCTGACTTTC
V gene: TRBV4-2; CDR3 length: 17; D gene: .; clone size: few; J gene: TRBJ1-5; CDR3 protein: CASSQEVQGQIYQPQHF; CDR3 DNA: TGTGCCAGCAGCCAAGAGGTCCAGGGGCAGATCTATCAGCCCCAGCATTTT
V gene: TRBV6-1; CDR3 length: 13; D gene: .; clone size: .; J gene: TRBJ1-2; CDR3 protein: CASSEGWDEGYTF; CDR3 DNA: TGTGCCAGCAGTGAAGGGTGGGACGAAGGCTACACCTTC
V gene: TRBV5-4; CDR3 length: 15; D gene: .; clone size: .; J gene: TRBJ1-1; CDR3 protein: CASTITGTTERSAFF; CDR3 DNA: TGTGCCAGCACCATAACAGGGACGACCGAGAGATCAGCTTTCTTT
V gene: TRBV7-8; CDR3 length: 15; D gene: .; clone size: .; J gene: TRBJ2-5; CDR3 protein: CASSLWGTASETQYF; CDR3 DNA: TGTGCCAGCAGCTTATGGGGGACGGCTAGCGAGACCCAGTACTTC
V gene: TRBV4-1; CDR3 length: 17; D gene: TRBD1; clone size: few; J gene: TRBJ1-5; CDR3 protein: CASSPPPSQGARQPQHF; CDR3 DNA: TGCGCCAGCAGCCCACCCCCGTCACAGGGGGCCAGGCAGCCCCAGCATTTT
V gene: TRBV27; CDR3 length: 16; D gene: TRBD2; clone size: .; J gene: TRBJ2-1; CDR3 protein: CASSPLFASGNHEQFF; CDR3 DNA: TGTGCCAGCAGCCCCCTCTTCGCTAGCGGGAACCATGAGCAGTTCTTC
V gene: TRBV5-1; CDR3 length: 14; D gene: .; clone size: .; J gene: TRBJ1-4; CDR3 protein: CASSWGTVNEKLFF; CDR3 DNA: TGCGCCAGCAGCTGGGGGACGGTGAATGAAAAACTGTTTTTT
V gene: TRBV5-1; CDR3 length: 15; D gene: .; clone size: .; J gene: TRBJ2-5; CDR3 protein: CASSFGTEGQETQYF; CDR3 DNA: TGCGCCAGCAGCTTTGGGACGGAAGGTCAAGAGACCCAGTACTTC
V gene: TRBV5-1; CDR3 length: 14; D gene: .; clone size: many; J gene: TRBJ2-3; CDR3 protein: CASMAASGTDTQYF; CDR3 DNA: TGCGCCAGCATGGCAGCGAGCGGCACAGATACGCAGTATTTT
V gene: TRBV13; CDR3 length: 15; D gene: TRBD1; clone size: .; J gene: TRBJ2-7; CDR3 protein: CASSPGQGKTYEQYF; CDR3 DNA: TGTGCCAGCAGTCCGGGACAGGGCAAAACCTACGAGCAGTACTTC
V gene: TRBV30; CDR3 length: 19; D gene: TRBD2; clone size: .; J gene: TRBJ2-2; CDR3 protein: CAWSTTGLAGGVNTGELFF; CDR3 DNA: TGTGCCTGGAGTACCACCGGACTAGCGGGAGGGGTTAACACCGGGGAGCTGTTTTTT
V gene: TRBV7-2; CDR3 length: 16; D gene: .; clone size: once; J gene: TRBJ1-4; CDR3 protein: CASSLAVGGSYEKLFF; CDR3 DNA: TGTGCCAGCAGCTTAGCGGTGGGGGGGAGTTACGAAAAACTGTTTTTT
V gene: TRBV6-5; CDR3 length: 15; D gene: .; clone size: .; J gene: TRBJ1-3; CDR3 protein: CASSFQRTAGNTIYF; CDR3 DNA: TGTGCCAGCAGTTTTCAACGCACCGCTGGAAACACCATATATTTT
V gene: TRBV11-2; CDR3 length: 17; D gene: TRBD2; clone size: .; J gene: TRBJ2-7; CDR3 protein: CASSLGPSAGGRYEQYF; CDR3 DNA: TGTGCCAGCAGCTTAGGTCCCTCGGCGGGAGGGCGGTACGAGCAGTACTTC
V gene: TRBV10-1; CDR3 length: 15; D gene: .; clone size: once; J gene: TRBJ2-7; CDR3 protein: CASSEGGLSSHEQYF; CDR3 DNA: TGCGCCAGCAGTGAGGGGGGCCTATCATCCCACGAGCAGTACTTC
V gene: TRBV5-8; CDR3 length: 15; D gene: .; clone size: .; J gene: TRBJ2-1; CDR3 protein: CASSLGHAHYNEQFF; CDR3 DNA: TGTGCCAGCAGTCTCGGGCATGCCCATTACAATGAGCAGTTCTTC
V gene: TRBV6-1; CDR3 length: 12; D gene: .; clone size: .; J gene: TRBJ1-2; CDR3 protein: CAARSANYGYTF; CDR3 DNA: TGTGCCGCCCGTTCGGCTAACTATGGCTACACCTTC
V gene: TRBV7-2; CDR3 length: 15; D gene: .; clone size: .; J gene: TRBJ2-1; CDR3 protein: CASSQIVLTYNEQFF; CDR3 DNA: TGTGCCAGCAGTCAAATAGTACTAACCTACAATGAGCAGTTCTTC
V gene: TRBV11-1; CDR3 length: 15; D gene: TRBD1; clone size: .; J gene: TRBJ2-7; CDR3 protein: CASNNRDRDFYEQYF; CDR3 DNA: TGTGCCAGCAACAACCGGGACAGGGACTTCTACGAGCAGTACTTC
V gene: TRBV20-1; CDR3 length: 11; D gene: .; clone size: few; J gene: TRBJ2-1; CDR3 protein: CSASSRDEQFF; CDR3 DNA: TGCAGTGCTAGTTCTAGGGATGAGCAGTTCTTC
V gene: TRBV2; CDR3 length: 10; D gene: TRBD1; clone size: .; J gene: TRBJ2-7; CDR3 protein: CASTRDRVHF; CDR3 DNA: TGTGCCAGCACTCGGGACAGGGTGCACTTC
V gene: TRBV18; CDR3 length: 18; D gene: .; clone size: .; J gene: TRBJ2-6; CDR3 protein: CASSPQAVSSSGANVLTF; CDR3 DNA: TGTGCCAGCTCACCACAAGCCGTTTCCAGCTCTGGGGCCAACGTCCTGACTTTC
V gene: TRBV5-1; CDR3 length: 14; D gene: .; clone size: few; J gene: TRBJ2-4; CDR3 protein: CASSSPGTGNIQYF; CDR3 DNA: TGCGCCAGCAGCTCCCCCGGGACTGGAAACATTCAGTACTTC
V gene: TRBV18; CDR3 length: 14; D gene: TRBD1; clone size: .; J gene: TRBJ1-2; CDR3 protein: CASSPKGQAYGYTF; CDR3 DNA: TGTGCCAGCTCACCCAAAGGACAGGCTTATGGCTACACCTTC
V gene: TRBV27; CDR3 length: 15; D gene: .; clone size: .; J gene: TRBJ1-5; CDR3 protein: CASSANREVRQPQHF; CDR3 DNA: TGTGCCAGCAGTGCAAACAGGGAAGTCAGGCAGCCCCAGCATTTT
V gene: TRBV30; CDR3 length: 14; D gene: .; clone size: .; J gene: TRBJ2-3; CDR3 protein: CAWSMGGSTDTQYF; CDR3 DNA: TGTGCCTGGAGTATGGGGGGAAGCACAGATACGCAGTATTTT
V gene: TRBV28; CDR3 length: 15; D gene: .; clone size: many; J gene: TRBJ1-2; CDR3 protein: CASSMTGPANYGYTF; CDR3 DNA: TGTGCCAGCAGTATGACAGGACCAGCTAACTATGGCTACACCTTC
V gene: TRBV19; CDR3 length: 12; D gene: .; clone size: .; J gene: TRBJ2-1; CDR3 protein: CASSSSGREQFF; CDR3 DNA: TGTGCCAGTAGTTCAAGCGGACGCGAGCAGTTCTTC
V gene: TRBV27; CDR3 length: 14; D gene: TRBD1; clone size: .; J gene: TRBJ2-7; CDR3 protein: CASSLRTGSYEQYF; CDR3 DNA: TGTGCCAGCAGTCTCCGGACAGGGTCCTACGAGCAGTACTTC
V gene: TRBV28; CDR3 length: 15; D gene: .; clone size: .; J gene: TRBJ1-5; CDR3 protein: CASGYGAGRHQPQHF; CDR3 DNA: TGTGCCAGCGGCTATGGAGCGGGGAGGCACCAGCCCCAGCATTTT
V gene: TRBV19; CDR3 length: 16; D gene: TRBD1; clone size: few; J gene: TRBJ1-2; CDR3 protein: CASSLRDSPMRDGYTF; CDR3 DNA: TGTGCCAGTAGTCTCCGGGACAGTCCTATGAGGGATGGCTACACCTTC
V gene: TRBV5-6; CDR3 length: 11; D gene: .; clone size: .; J gene: TRBJ2-1; CDR3 protein: CASSLNIEQFF; CDR3 DNA: TGTGCCAGCAGCTTGAATATTGAGCAGTTCTTC
V gene: TRBV19; CDR3 length: 17; D gene: TRBD2; clone size: .; J gene: TRBJ2-1; CDR3 protein: CASSIGGTSGRYNEQFF; CDR3 DNA: TGTGCCAGTAGTATAGGAGGGACTAGCGGGAGGTACAATGAGCAGTTCTTC
V gene: TRBV2; CDR3 length: 12; D gene: .; clone size: few; J gene: TRBJ1-1; CDR3 protein: CASFRVNTEAFF; CDR3 DNA: TGTGCCAGCTTTAGAGTGAACACTGAAGCTTTCTTT
V gene: TRBV30; CDR3 length: 13; D gene: TRBD1; clone size: .; J gene: TRBJ1-2; CDR3 protein: CAWKSDRVYGYTF; CDR3 DNA: TGTGCCTGGAAGTCGGACAGGGTGTATGGCTACACCTTC
V gene: TRBV5-1; CDR3 length: 13; D gene: .; clone size: .; J gene: TRBJ2-5; CDR3 protein: CATRGGDMETQYF; CDR3 DNA: TGCGCCACCAGGGGAGGGGATATGGAGACCCAGTACTTC
V gene: TRBV2; CDR3 length: 12; D gene: TRBD1; clone size: few; J gene: TRBJ2-7; CDR3 protein: CASRRQGGEQYF; CDR3 DNA: TGTGCCAGCAGGAGACAGGGTGGGGAGCAGTACTTC
V gene: TRBV28; CDR3 length: 19; D gene: .; clone size: .; J gene: TRBJ2-2; CDR3 protein: CASSFLTSKLFRLTGELFF; CDR3 DNA: TGTGCCAGCAGTTTTTTGACCTCTAAACTATTCAGGCTCACCGGGGAGCTGTTTTTT
V gene: TRBV20-1; CDR3 length: 11; D gene: TRBD1; clone size: .; J gene: TRBJ1-4; CDR3 protein: CSAWTGTKLFF; CDR3 DNA: TGCAGTGCTTGGACAGGGACAAAACTGTTTTTT
V gene: TRBV6-6; CDR3 length: 12; D gene: TRBD1; clone size: .; J gene: TRBJ2-7; CDR3 protein: CASRQGNYEQYF; CDR3 DNA: TGTGCCAGCAGACAGGGGAACTACGAGCAGTACTTC
V gene: TRBV7-7; CDR3 length: 13; D gene: .; clone size: .; J gene: TRBJ2-1; CDR3 protein: CASSPGTRNEQFF; CDR3 DNA: TGTGCCAGCAGCCCCGGGACGAGAAATGAGCAGTTCTTC
V gene: TRBV28; CDR3 length: 14; D gene: .; clone size: .; J gene: TRBJ2-1; CDR3 protein: CASIRDFDRNEQFF; CDR3 DNA: TGTGCCAGCATCCGGGACTTTGATCGGAATGAGCAGTTCTTC
V gene: TRBV5-1; CDR3 length: 16; D gene: .; clone size: .; J gene: TRBJ2-3; CDR3 protein: CASSVTPGLTTDTQYF; CDR3 DNA: TGCGCCAGCAGCGTCACTCCGGGACTTACCACAGATACGCAGTATTTT
V gene: TRBV7-9; CDR3 length: 12; D gene: .; clone size: .; J gene: TRBJ1-5; CDR3 protein: CATSEGNQPQHF; CDR3 DNA: TGTGCCACCTCAGAGGGGAATCAGCCCCAGCATTTT
V gene: TRBV11-1; CDR3 length: 14; D gene: .; clone size: .; J gene: TRBJ2-7; CDR3 protein: CASRDRLEDYEQYF; CDR3 DNA: TGTGCCAGCAGGGACCGACTAGAAGATTACGAGCAGTACTTC